The subject of this entry is one T cell receptor (beta chain). Its cognate antigen is unknown. Germline CDR1 reads MNHEY; CDR2 reads SMNVEV (reference sequence). This CDR3 region has 17 residues. Trimming at V came to 5 bases and at J to 5 bases, leaving 14 bases not matched to a gene. The data stem from a study of beta chain features in type 1 diabetes. Findings of the study overall: Researchers report that Type 1 diabetes patients had moderately but significantly shorter TCRB CDR3s across all four CD4+ subsets. More deletions and fewer insertions at VDJ junctions were seen in type 1 diabetes patients.

Sorted CD4+ subsets: naive, central memory, regulatory, stem cell-like memory (CD45RO/CCR7/CD25/CD127/CD95/CD27 panel). Isolated RNA was reverse transcribed in full, so expressed TCRB transcripts were sequenced. This table comes from immunoSEQ multiplex PCR, and its TCRdb copy is limited to in-frame clones, with some not included. The sample yields about 110,000 clones, 40% seen once. The sample was stem cell memory CD4+ T cells from blood. The clonotype was recovered from a woman aged 18-30 years in good health. The V and J genes are TRBV27 and TRBJ2-7; 11 bases match TRBD2. CDR3 DNA: TGTGCCAGCAGTCCGGGACTAGCGGAAGCGGGTGTCCACGAGCAGTACTTC. It codes for CASSPGLAEAGVHEQYF.